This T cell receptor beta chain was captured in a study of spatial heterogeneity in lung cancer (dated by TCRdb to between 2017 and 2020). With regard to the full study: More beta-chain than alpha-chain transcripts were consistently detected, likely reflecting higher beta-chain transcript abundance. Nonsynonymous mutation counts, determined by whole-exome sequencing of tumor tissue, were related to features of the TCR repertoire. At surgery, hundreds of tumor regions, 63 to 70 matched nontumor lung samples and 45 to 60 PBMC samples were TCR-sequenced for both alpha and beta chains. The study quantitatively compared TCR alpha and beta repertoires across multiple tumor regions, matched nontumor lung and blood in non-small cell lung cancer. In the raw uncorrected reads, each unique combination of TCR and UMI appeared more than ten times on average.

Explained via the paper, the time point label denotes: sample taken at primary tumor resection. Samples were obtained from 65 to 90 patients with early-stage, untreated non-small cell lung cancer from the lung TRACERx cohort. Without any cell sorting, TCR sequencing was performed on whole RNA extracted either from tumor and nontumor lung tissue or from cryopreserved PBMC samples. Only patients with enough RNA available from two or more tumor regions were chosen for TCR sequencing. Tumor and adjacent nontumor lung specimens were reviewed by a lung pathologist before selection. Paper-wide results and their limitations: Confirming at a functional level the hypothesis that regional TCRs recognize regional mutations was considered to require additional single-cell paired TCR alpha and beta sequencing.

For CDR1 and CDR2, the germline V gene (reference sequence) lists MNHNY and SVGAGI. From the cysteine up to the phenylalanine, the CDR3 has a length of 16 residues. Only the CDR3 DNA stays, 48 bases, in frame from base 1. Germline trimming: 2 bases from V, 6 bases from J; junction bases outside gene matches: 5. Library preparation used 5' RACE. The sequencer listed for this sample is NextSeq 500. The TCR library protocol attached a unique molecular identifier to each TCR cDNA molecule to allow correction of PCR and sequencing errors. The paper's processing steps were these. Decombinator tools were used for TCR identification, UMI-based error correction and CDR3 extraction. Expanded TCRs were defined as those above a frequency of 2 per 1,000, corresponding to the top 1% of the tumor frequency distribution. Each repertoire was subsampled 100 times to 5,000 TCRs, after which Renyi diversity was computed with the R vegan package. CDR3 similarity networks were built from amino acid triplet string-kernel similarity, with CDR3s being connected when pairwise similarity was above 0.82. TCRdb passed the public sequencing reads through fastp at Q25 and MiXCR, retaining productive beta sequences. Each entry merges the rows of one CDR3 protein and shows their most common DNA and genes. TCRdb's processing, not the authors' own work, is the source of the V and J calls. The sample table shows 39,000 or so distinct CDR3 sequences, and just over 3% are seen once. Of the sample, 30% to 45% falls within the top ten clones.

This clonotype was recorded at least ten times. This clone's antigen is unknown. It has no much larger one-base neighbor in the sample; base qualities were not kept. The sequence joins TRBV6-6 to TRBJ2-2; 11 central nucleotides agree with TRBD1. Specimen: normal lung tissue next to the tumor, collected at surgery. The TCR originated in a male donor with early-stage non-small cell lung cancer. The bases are TGTGCCAGCAGTTACCCTGGGACAGGGGGGTCCGGGGAGCTGTTTTTT. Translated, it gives CASSYPGTGGSGELFF.